Below are 10 T cell receptor beta chains sequenced from a single sample in a study of CD8 T cells in Susac syndrome. A quantity of about 0.5 to 1 ug RNA underwent reverse transcription using random hexamers. MiXCR, run by TCRdb on the immunoSEQ multiplex PCR reads, gives a single entry per CDR3 protein. The sample has 140,000 to 150,000 distinct CDR3 sequences; nearly 97% are singletons. What was sequenced was CD4+ T cells from PBMCs. The source is a human donor with Susac syndrome.

This chain uses TRBV14 with TRBJ2-7; TRBD1 agrees at 8 bases. From germline, CDR1 is SGHDN and CDR2 FVKESK. V lost 1 base, J lost 0 bases, and 5 bases stayed unmatched. The CDR3 contains 16 residues. The CDR3 here is CASSQVGQGASYEQYF. For the CDR3, the DNA is TGTGCCAGCAGCCAAGTGGGCCAGGGGGCCTCCTACGAGCAGTACTTC.

The genes are TRBV5-6 and TRBJ1-2; 8 bases are a match to TRBD1. Looked up from germline, CDR1 is SGHDT and CDR2 is YYEEEE. Trimming cost V 3 bases and J 3 bases; bases outside gene matches: 19. The CDR3 has 19 residues. The CDR3 DNA is TGTGCCAGCAGCTGGGGGTCCGGGACAGGATTCAGAAGGGACTATGGCTACACCTTC. Protein sequence: CASSWGSGTGFRRDYGYTF.

This chain connects TRBV5-4 to TRBJ2-3, with 8 positions matching TRBD1. The V gene end was trimmed by 5 bases and the J gene end by 2 bases; junction bases not matched to a gene: 10. The length of the CDR3 is 16 residues. Germline V CDR1 and CDR2: SGHNT, YYREEE (reference sequence). The CDR3 sequence: CASSSGQGALTDTQYF. The DNA of the CDR3 is TGTGCCAGCAGTTCTGGACAGGGCGCTCTCACAGATACGCAGTATTTT.

This clonotype has a single count. The chain employs TRBV10-3 and TRBJ1-2; 7 bases line up with TRBD1. Germline CDR1 reads ENHRY; CDR2 reads SYGVKD. The CDR3 is 14 residues long. V trimming: 4 bases; J trimming: 6 bases; junction bases outside the gene matches: 8. The CDR3 sequence is CAISARDSRDGYTF. CDR3 nucleotide sequence: TGTGCCATCAGTGCCCGGGACAGCAGGGATGGCTACACCTTC.

This chain uses TRBV15 with TRBJ1-5; D gene unclear. Germline V gene data show CDR1 as LNHNV and CDR2 as YYDKDF (reference sequence). The V end lost 1 base, the J end lost 0 bases, and 4 bases lay between the germline ends. CDR3 length: 14 residues. The DNA of the CDR3 is TGTGCCACCAGCAGAGTGCATAGCAATCAGCCCCAGCATTTT. Amino acid sequence: CATSRVHSNQPQHF.

The chain joins TRBV29-1 to TRBJ2-7, with 7 positions matching TRBD1. Germline lookup yields CDR1 SQVTM and CDR2 ANQGSEA. Trimming took 4 bases from V and 2 from J; bases not matched to a gene: 5. CDR3 length: 13 residues. In nucleotides, the CDR3 is TGCAGCGTTGCGACCAGGGGGACCTACGAGCAGTACTTC. It translates to CSVATRGTYEQYF.

The chain carries TRBV28 and TRBJ2-7; the match to TRBD1 covers 8 bases. CDR1 is MDHEN, CDR2 SYDVKM, per germline. V lost 1 base, J lost 5 bases, and 7 bases stayed unmatched. This CDR3 spans 15 amino acids. The CDR3 coding sequence is TGTGCCAGCAGTTTATTACGACAGGGGTACGACGAGCAGTACTTC. Its translation: CASSLLRQGYDEQYF. Filled out from reference TRBV28 and TRBJ2-7, the complete variable domain reads DVKVTQSSRYLVKRTGEKVFLECVQDMDHENMFWYRQDPGLGLRLIYFSYDVKMKEKGDIPEGYSVSREKKERFSLILESASTNQTSMYLCASSLLRQGYDEQYFGPGTRLTVT.

The rearrangement links TRBV4-2 to TRBJ2-6; weak D call: TRBD2 (6 bases). CDR1 is LGHNA, CDR2 YNFKEQ, per germline. The CDR3 covers 17 residues. Trimming shortened V by 5 bases and J by 0 bases, and 14 bases separated the two germline ends. CDR3 DNA: TGTGCCAGCAGCGCCGGGACTTGGAGCTCTGGGGCCAACGTCCTGACTTTC. Protein product: CASSAGTWSSGANVLTF.

CDR3 protein: CASRPISGRAGDTQYF. CDR3 bases: TGTGCCAGCAGACCCATAAGCGGGAGGGCCGGAGATACGCAGTATTTT. This chain uses TRBV11-2 with TRBJ2-3; 10 bases fit TRBD2. The CDR3 length is 16 residues. Unmatched junction bases numbered 11, after V lost 6 bases and J lost 5 bases. The V gene's germline CDR1 is SGHAT and CDR2 FQNNGV.

This chain connects TRBV20-1 to TRBJ2-7, with 8 bases aligning to TRBD2. Germline V lookup: CDR1 DFQATT, CDR2 SNEGSKA (reference sequence). The CDR3 totals 14 residues. Germline trimming cut 4 bases from V and 5 bases from J; bases unmatched to any gene: 10. DNA of the CDR3: TGCAGTGCTATAGGGAGCGGGAGTCGCGACGAGCAGTACTTC. It encodes CSAIGSGSRDEQYF.